The TCR beta chain described here comes from a study of blood T cell repertoires in COVID-19. Study-wide background: Spain, Italy and the United States supplied samples that represented acute and convalescent COVID-19.

Deletions cut 6 bases from V and 1 base from J, with 12 bases between. The CDR3 runs to 14 residues. CDR1 and CDR2 from the germline V gene are MNHEY and SMNVEV (reference sequence). As originally analysed: For nucleated cells, counts were estimated from reference gene primer amplification. The repertoire was sequenced with immunoSEQ multiplex PCR; TCRdb's copy has only in-frame clones and lacks some. Clone size and V and J calls were adopted from that table, with D and trimming inferred from the DNA. The sample consists of roughly 230,000 clones, roughly 80% of them appearing once. The sample taken for sequencing was peripheral blood. This sequence joins TRBV27 and TRBJ2-5, with D uncertain. The TCR sequence derives from a woman of 80 years or more with acute or convalescent COVID-19. The CDR3 protein is CASRLQFTQETQYF. DNA for the CDR3: TGTGCCAGCAGGCTACAGTTTACCCAAGAGACCCAGTACTTC.